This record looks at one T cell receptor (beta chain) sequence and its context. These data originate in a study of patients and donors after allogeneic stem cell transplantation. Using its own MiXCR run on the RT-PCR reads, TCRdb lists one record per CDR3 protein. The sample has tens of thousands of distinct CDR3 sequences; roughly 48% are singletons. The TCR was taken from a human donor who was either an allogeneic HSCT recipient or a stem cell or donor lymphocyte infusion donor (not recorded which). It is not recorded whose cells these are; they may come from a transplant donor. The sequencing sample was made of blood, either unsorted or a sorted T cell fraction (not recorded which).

The CDR3 region is CASGALAGIVGYTF. The CDR3 DNA reads as TGTGCTAGTGGTGCCCTTGCAGGGATTGTCGGCTACACCTTC. This chain joins TRBV12-5 and TRBJ1-2; D possibly corresponds to TRBD1 (5 bases). The germline CDR1 and CDR2 sequences are LGHNT and FRNRAP. The CDR3 is 14 residues long. Deletions cut 5 bases from V and 8 bases from J, with 18 bases between.